This entry concerns a single T cell receptor beta chain. Enrolled ophthalmopathy patients presented with a Clinical Activity Score of at least 3, a NOSPECS grade of at least 4, and disease duration under 3 months. Criteria for exclusion of patients were uncontrolled infection, other autoimmune disease, pregnancy or lactation. The diagnostic basis comprised clinical symptoms, serum thyroxine and TRAb, thyroid ultrasound and orbital computed tomography. Each 10 ml fresh peripheral blood draw supplied the PBMCs. This sample is drawn from a study of T cells in Graves' hyperthyroidism and ophthalmopathy. It was RNA transcripts that yielded the amplified TCR beta CDR3 regions. Using the HTBI primer set, a first-round RT-PCR was run on the TCR CDR3. TCRdb re-called the multiplex PCR reads with MiXCR, one entry per CDR3 protein. The repertoire has about 640,000 distinct CDR3 sequences, more than 20% of them found once; the top ten carry around a third.

Germline CDR1 and CDR2: MNHNS and SASEGT. CDR3 length: 16 residues. V was pared by 6 bases and J by 3 bases, with 7 bases of the junction left unmatched. What was sequenced was blood. V and J are TRBV6-1 and TRBJ2-2; 10 bases are shared with TRBD2. This TCR was sampled from a man under 40 with Graves' ophthalmopathy. The CDR3 here is CASRVAGGKDTGELFF. For the CDR3, the DNA is TGTGCCAGCAGGGTAGCGGGAGGCAAGGACACCGGGGAGCTGTTTTTT.